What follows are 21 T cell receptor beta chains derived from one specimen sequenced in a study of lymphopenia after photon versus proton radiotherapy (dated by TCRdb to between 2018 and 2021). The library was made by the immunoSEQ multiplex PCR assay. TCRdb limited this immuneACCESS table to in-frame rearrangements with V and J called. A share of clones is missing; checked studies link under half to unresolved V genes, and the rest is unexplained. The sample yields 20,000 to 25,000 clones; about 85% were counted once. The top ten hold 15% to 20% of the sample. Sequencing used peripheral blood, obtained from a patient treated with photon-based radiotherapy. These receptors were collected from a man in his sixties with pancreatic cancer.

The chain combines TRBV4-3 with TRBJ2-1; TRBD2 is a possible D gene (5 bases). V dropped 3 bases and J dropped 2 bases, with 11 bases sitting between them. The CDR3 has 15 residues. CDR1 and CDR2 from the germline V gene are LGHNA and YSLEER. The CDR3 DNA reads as TGCGCCAGCAGCCAGAGATTGGAGGCCTACAATGAGCAGTTCTTC. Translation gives CASSQRLEAYNEQFF.

In nucleotides, the CDR3 is TGTGCCAGCAGCCCCCCGGCAACAGATACGCAGTATTTT. It codes for CASSPPATDTQYF. The chain combines TRBV9 with TRBJ2-3; D not certain. Germline V gives CDR1 SGDLS, CDR2 YYNGEE. The CDR3 runs 13 residues. V lost 4 bases and J 3 bases, leaving 9 bases between the germline ends. Using reference TRBV9 and TRBJ2-3 for the parts outside the CDR3, the full variable domain is DSGVTQTPKHLITATGQRVTLRCSPRSGDLSVYWYQQSLDQGLQFLIQYYNGEERAKGNILERFSAQQFPDLHSELNLSSLELGDSALYFCASSPPATDTQYFGPGTRLTVL.

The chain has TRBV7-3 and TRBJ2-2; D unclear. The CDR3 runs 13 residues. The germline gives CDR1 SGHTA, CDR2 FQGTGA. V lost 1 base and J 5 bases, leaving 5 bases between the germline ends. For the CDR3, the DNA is TGTGCCAGCAGCTTAAGTCCGACCGGGGAGCTGTTTTTT. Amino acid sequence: CASSLSPTGELFF.

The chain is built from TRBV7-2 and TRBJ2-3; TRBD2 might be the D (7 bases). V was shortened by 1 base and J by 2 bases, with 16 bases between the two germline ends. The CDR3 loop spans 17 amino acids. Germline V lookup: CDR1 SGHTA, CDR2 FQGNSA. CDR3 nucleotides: TGTGCCAGCAGCTTAGGGATGGGGGGGCCGGACACAGATACGCAGTATTTT. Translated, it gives CASSLGMGGPDTDTQYF. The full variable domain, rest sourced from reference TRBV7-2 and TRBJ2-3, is GAGVSQSPSNKVTEKGKDVELRCDPISGHTALYWYRQSLGQGLEFLIYFQGNSAPDKSGLPSDRFSAERTGGSVSTLTIQRTQQEDSAVYLCASSLGMGGPDTDTQYFGPGTRLTVL.

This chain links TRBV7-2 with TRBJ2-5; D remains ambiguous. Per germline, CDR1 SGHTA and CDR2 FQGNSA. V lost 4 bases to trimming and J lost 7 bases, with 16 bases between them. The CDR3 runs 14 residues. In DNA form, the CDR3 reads TGTGCCAGCAGCTCCCCGGGTTCTCTTGGGACCCAGTACTTC. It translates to CASSSPGSLGTQYF.

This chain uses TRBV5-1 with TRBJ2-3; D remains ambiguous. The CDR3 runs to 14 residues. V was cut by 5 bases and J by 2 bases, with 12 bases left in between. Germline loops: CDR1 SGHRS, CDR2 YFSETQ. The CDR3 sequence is CASSPVSATDTQYF. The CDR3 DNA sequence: TGCGCCAGCAGTCCTGTCTCGGCCACAGATACGCAGTATTTT.

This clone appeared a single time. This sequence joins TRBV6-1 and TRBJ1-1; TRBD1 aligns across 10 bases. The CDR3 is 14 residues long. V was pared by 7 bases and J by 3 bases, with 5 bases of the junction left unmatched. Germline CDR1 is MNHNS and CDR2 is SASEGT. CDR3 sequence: CASKLGQGYTEAFF. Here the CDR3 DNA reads TGTGCCAGCAAGTTGGGACAGGGGTACACTGAAGCTTTCTTT.

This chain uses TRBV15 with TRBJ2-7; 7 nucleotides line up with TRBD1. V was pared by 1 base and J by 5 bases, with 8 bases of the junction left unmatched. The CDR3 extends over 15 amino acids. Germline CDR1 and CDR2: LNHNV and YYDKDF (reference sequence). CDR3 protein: CATSRGQGRFDEQYF. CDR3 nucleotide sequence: TGTGCCACCAGCAGAGGACAGGGTAGGTTCGACGAGCAGTACTTC.

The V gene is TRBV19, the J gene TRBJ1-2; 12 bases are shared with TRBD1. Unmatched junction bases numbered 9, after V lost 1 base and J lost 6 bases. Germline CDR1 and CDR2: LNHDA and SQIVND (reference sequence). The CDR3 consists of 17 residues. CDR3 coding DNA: TGTGCCAGTAGTATAGTTGGGACAGGGGGCTCCTGGGATGGCTACACCTTC. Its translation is CASSIVGTGGSWDGYTF.

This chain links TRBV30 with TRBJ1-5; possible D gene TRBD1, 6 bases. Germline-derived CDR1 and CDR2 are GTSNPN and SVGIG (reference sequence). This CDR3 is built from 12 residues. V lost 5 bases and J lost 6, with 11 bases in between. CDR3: CAWGEGGQPQHF. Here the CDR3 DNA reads TGTGCCTGGGGGGAGGGGGGTCAGCCCCAGCATTTT.

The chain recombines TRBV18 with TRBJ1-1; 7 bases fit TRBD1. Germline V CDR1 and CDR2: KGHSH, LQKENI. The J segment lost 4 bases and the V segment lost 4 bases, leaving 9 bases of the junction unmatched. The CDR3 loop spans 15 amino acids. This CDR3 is CASSHDREQVTEAFF. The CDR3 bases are TGTGCCAGCTCACACGACAGGGAACAGGTCACTGAAGCTTTCTTT.

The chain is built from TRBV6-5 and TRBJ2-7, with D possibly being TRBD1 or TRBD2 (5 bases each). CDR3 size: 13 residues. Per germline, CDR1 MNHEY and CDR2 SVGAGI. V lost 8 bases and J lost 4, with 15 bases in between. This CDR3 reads CASQTSGGYEQYF. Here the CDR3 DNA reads TGTGCCAGCCAGACATCTGGGGGTTACGAGCAGTACTTC.

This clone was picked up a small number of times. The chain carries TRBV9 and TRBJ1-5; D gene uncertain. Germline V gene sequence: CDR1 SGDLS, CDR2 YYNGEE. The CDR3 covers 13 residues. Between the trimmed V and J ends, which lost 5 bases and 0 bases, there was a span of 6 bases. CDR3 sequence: CASSGYSNQPQHF. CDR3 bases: TGTGCCAGCAGTGGTTATAGCAATCAGCCCCAGCATTTT.

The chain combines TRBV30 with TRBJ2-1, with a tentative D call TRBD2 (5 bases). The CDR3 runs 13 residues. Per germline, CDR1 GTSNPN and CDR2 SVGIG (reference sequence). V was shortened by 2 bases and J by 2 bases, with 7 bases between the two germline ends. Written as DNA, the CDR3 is TGTGCCTGGAGTCCCGGGGCCTACAATGAGCAGTTCTTC. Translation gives CAWSPGAYNEQFF.

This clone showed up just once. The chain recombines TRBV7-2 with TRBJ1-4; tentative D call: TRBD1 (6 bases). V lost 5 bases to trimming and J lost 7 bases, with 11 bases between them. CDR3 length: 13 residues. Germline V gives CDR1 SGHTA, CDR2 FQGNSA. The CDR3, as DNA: TGTGCCAGCAGCAGAGAGGGGGGTGAAAAACTGTTTTTT. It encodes CASSREGGEKLFF.

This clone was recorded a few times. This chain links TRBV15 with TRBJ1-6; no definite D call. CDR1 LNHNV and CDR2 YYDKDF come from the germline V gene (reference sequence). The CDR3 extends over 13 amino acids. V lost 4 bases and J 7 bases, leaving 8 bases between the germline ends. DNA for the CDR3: TGTGCCACCAGCACTGCCTCAAATTCACCCCTCCACTTT. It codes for CATSTASNSPLHF.

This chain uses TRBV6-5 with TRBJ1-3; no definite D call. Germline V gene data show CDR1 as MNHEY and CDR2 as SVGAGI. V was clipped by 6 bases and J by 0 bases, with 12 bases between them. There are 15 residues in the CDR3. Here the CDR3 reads CASRTTPYSGNTIYF. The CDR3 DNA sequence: TGTGCCAGCAGGACGACACCGTACTCTGGAAACACCATATATTTT.

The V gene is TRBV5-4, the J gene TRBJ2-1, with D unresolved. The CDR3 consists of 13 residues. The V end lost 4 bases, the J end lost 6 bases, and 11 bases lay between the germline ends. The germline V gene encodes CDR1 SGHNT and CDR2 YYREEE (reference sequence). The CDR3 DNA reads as TGTGCCAGCAGCCAAGGATGGGGCAATGAGCAGTTCTTC. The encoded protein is CASSQGWGNEQFF.

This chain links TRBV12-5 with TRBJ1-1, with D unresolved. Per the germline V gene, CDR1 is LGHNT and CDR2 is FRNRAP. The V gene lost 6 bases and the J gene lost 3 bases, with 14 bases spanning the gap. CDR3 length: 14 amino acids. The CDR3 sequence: CASGSLWVDTEAFF. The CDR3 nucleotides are TGTGCTAGTGGATCACTTTGGGTGGACACTGAAGCTTTCTTT.

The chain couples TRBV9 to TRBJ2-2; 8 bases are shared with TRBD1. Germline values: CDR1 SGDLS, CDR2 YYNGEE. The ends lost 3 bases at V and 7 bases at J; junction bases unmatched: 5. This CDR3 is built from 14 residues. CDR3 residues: CASSGTGMFGELFF. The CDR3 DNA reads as TGTGCCAGCAGCGGGACAGGGATGTTCGGGGAGCTGTTTTTT.

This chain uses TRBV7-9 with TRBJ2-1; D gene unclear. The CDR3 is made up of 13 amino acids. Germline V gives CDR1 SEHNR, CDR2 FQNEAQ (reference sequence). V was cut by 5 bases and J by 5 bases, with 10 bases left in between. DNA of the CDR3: TGTGCCAGCAGCCCTGGACGAAACAATGAGCAGTTCTTC. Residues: CASSPGRNNEQFF.